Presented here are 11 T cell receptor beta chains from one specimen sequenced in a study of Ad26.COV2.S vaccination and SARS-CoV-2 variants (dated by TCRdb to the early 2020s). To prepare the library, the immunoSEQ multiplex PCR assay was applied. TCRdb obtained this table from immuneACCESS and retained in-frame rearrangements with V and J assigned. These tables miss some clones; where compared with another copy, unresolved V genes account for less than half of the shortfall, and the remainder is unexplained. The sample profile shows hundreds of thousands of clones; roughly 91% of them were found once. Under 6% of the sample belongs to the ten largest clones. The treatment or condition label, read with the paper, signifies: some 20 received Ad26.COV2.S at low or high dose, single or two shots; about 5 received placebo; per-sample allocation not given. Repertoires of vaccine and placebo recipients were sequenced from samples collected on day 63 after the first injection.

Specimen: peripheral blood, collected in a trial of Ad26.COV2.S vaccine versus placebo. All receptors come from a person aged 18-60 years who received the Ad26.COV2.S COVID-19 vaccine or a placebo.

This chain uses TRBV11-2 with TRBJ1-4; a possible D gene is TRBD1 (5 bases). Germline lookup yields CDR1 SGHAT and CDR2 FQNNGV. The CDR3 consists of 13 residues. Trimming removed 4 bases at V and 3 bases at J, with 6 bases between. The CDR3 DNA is TGTGCCAGCAGCTGGGGGTCTAATGAAAAACTGTTTTTT. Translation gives CASSWGSNEKLFF.

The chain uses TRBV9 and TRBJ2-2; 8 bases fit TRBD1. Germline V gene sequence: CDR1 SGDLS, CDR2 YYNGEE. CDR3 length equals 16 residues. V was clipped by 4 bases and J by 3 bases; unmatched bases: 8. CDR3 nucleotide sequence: TGTGCCAGCAGCCAGCGGACAGGGCGTTACACCGGGGAGCTGTTTTTT. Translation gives CASSQRTGRYTGELFF.

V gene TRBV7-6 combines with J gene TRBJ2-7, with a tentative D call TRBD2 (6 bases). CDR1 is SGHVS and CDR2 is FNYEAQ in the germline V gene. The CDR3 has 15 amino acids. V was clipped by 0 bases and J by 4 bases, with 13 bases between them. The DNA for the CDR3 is TGTGCCAGCAGCTTAGCGCCCGGGGGTACTTACGAGCAGTACTTC. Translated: CASSLAPGGTYEQYF.

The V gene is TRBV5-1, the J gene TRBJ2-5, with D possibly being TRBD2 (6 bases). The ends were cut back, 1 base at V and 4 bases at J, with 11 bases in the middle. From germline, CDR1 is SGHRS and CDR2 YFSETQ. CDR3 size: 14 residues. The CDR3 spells CASSLSGGVETQYF. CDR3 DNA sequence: TGCGCCAGCAGCTTGTCGGGCGGGGTAGAGACCCAGTACTTC.

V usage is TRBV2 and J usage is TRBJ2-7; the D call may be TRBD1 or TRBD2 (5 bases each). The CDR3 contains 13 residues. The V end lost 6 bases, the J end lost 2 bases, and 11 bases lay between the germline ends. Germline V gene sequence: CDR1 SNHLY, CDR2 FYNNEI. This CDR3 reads CASSPGLAYEQYF. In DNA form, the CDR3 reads TGTGCCAGCAGCCCGGGGCTCGCCTACGAGCAGTACTTC. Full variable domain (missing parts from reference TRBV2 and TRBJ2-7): EPEVTQTPSHQVTQMGQEVILRCVPISNHLYFYWYRQILGQKVEFLVSFYNNEISEKSEIFDDQFSVERPDGSNFTLKIRSTKLEDSAMYFCASSPGLAYEQYFGPGTRLTVT.

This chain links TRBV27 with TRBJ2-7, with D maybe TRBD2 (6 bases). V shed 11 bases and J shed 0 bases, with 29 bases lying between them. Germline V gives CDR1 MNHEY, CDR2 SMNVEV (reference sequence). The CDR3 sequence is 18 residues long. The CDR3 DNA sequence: TGTGCCTCTAGAGGAGGGGCTCCGACCGGGACGGCCTCCTACGAGCAGTACTTC. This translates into CASRGGAPTGTASYEQYF.

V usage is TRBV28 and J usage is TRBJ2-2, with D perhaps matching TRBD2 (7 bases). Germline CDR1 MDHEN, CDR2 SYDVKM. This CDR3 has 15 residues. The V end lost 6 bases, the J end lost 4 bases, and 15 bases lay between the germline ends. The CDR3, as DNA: TGTGCCAGCAGCTACCACAGGGAGGGCACCGGGGAGCTGTTTTTT. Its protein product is CASSYHREGTGELFF.

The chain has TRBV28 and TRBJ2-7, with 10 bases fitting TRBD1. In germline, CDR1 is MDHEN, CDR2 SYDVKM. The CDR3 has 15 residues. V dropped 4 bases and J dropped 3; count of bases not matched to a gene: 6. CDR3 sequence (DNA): TGTGCCAGCAGTTCGGGACAGGGGTTTCTCTACGAGCAGTACTTC. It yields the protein CASSSGQGFLYEQYF.

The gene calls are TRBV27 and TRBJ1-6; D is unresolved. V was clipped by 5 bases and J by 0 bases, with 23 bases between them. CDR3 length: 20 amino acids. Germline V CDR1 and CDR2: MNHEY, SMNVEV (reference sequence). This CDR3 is CASSARASVGRSSYNSPLHF. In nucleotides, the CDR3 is TGTGCCAGCAGTGCCCGGGCGTCCGTAGGACGGAGCTCCTATAATTCACCCCTCCACTTT.

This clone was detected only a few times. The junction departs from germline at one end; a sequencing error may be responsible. The CDR3 spells CASTYSQMKEQYF. The CDR3 region has the DNA TGTGCCAGCACTTACTCCCAGATGAAGGAGCAGTACTTC. This chain links TRBV6-2 or TRBV6-3 with TRBJ2-7, with unresolved D. The CDR3 runs to 13 residues. Germline-derived CDR1 and CDR2 are MNHEY and SVGEGT.

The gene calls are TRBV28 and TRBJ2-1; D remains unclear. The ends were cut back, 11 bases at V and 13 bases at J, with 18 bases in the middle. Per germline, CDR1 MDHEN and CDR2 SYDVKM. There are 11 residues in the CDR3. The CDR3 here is CASRSRHPQFF. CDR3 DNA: TGTGCCTCACGTTCGAGGCACCCTCAGTTCTTC.